This T cell receptor (beta chain) originates from a study of T cell responses to AZD1222 COVID-19 vaccine. Study-wide points: At baseline, just six or seven AZD1222 recipients tested seropositive. Spike-specific TCR breadth and depth went up after people got two AZD1222 doses. Donors in the cohort were predominantly white British and more often female, and clonal diversity was possibly underestimated.

The CDR3 consists of 18 residues. Germline V gene sequence: CDR1 SGHRS, CDR2 YFSETQ. Unmatched junction bases numbered 17, after V lost 4 bases and J lost 8 bases. For this clone: Its matching antigen is unknown.

Recipients boosted at about 4 weeks or about 12 weeks are pooled. Method: immunoSEQ multiplex PCR; TCRdb's copy keeps in-frame clones and lacks some. The table includes 90,000 to 150,000 clones, about nine tenths detected once. The TCR originated in an adult who received the AZD1222 COVID-19 vaccine. The chain employs TRBV5-1 and TRBJ1-6, with TRBD1 matching 8 bases. The sequences come from peripheral blood, collected 28 days after the second AZD1222 dose. CDR3 bases: TGCGCCAGCAGCGGAGGACAGGGTGGGTTCCCCCTTGATTCACCCCTCCACTTT. Protein sequence: CASSGGQGGFPLDSPLHF.